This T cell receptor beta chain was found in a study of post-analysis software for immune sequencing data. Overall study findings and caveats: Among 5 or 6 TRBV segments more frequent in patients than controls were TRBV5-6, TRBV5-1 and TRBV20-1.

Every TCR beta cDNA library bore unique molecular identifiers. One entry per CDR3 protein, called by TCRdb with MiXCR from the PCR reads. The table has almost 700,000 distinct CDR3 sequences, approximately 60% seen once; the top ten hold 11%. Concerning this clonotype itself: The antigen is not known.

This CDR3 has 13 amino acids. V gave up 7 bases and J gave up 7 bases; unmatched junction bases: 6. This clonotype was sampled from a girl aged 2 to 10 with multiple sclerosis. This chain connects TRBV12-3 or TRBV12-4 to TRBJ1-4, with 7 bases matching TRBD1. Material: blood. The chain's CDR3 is CASNRDSSEKLFF. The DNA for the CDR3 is TGTGCCAGCAACCGGGACAGCTCTGAAAAACTGTTTTTT.